The entry that follows covers one TCR beta chain sequence. The CDR3 has 15 residues. Germline values: CDR1 SGHAT, CDR2 FQNNGV. V lost 1 base and J 6 bases, leaving 15 bases between the germline ends. The data derive from a study of blood T cell repertoires in COVID-19. About the study: Some COVID-19 samples were acute and others convalescent; all came from the United States, Italy and Spain. T cells, B-cell-depleted T cells, or PBMCs provided the cDNA or gDNA that served as material.

Per the study methods: Amplified reference gene primers provided the basis for estimating nucleated cell counts. TCRdb's copy holds only in-frame clones and misses some; the assay was immunoSEQ multiplex PCR. D and trimming were read from the DNA, whereas the V and J calls and clone size are those reported in that table. The sample comprises 200,000 to 300,000 clones, about 83% of which are singletons, and more than 5.5% rests with the top ten. The sequence derives from a human donor in a cohort sampled during active COVID-19. Sequencing was carried out using peripheral blood. This chain uses TRBV11-2 with TRBJ1-1; D is perhaps TRBD1 (6 bases). CDR3 nucleotides: TGTGCCAGCAGCTTAGTAACAGGGTTTGGATCTGAAGCTTTCTTT. It encodes CASSLVTGFGSEAFF.